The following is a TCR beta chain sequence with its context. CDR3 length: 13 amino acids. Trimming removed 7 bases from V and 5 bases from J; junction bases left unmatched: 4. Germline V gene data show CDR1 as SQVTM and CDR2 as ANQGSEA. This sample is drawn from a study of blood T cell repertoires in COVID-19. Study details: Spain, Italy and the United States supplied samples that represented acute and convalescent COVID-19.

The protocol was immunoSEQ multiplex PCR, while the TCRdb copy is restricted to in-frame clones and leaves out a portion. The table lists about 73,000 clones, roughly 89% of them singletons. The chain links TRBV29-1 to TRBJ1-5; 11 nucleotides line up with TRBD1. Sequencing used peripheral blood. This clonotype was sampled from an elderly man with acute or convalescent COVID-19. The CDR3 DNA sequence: TGCAGCGCGGGGGGACAGGGGGATCAGCCCCAGCATTTT. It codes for CSAGGQGDQPQHF.